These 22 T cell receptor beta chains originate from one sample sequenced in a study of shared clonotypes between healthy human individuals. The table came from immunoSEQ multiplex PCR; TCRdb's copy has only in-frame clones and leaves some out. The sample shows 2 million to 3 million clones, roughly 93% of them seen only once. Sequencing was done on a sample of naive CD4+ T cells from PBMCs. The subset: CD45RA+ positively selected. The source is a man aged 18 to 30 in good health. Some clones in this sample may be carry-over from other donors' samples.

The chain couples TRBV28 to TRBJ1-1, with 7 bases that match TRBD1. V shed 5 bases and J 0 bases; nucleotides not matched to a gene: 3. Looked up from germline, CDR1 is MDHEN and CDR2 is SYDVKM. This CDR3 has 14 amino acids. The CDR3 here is CASSTTGLNTEAFF. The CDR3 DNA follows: TGTGCCAGCAGTACGACAGGGCTGAACACTGAAGCTTTCTTT. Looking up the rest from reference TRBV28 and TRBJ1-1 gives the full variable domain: DVKVTQSSRYLVKRTGEKVFLECVQDMDHENMFWYRQDPGLGLRLIYFSYDVKMKEKGDIPEGYSVSREKKERFSLILESASTNQTSMYLCASSTTGLNTEAFFGQGTRLTVV.

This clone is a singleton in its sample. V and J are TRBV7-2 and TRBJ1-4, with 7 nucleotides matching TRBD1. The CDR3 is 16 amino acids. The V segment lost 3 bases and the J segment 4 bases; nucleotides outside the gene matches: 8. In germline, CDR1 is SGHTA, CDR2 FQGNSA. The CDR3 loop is CASSFFRQGNNEKLFF. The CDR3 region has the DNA TGTGCCAGCAGCTTCTTCCGACAGGGCAATAATGAAAAACTGTTTTTT.

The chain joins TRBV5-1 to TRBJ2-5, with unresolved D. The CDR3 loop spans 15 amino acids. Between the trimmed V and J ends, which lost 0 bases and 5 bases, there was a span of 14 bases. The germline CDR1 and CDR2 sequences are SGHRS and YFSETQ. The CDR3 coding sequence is TGCGCCAGCAGCTTGGCCGGCGGTCCTGGGGAGACCCAGTACTTC. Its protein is CASSLAGGPGETQYF.

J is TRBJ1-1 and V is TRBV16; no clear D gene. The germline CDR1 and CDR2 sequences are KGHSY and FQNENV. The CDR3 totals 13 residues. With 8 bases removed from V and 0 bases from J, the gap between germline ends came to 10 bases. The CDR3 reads CASRFGVNTEAFF. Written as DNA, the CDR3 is TGTGCCAGCCGGTTTGGGGTGAACACTGAAGCTTTCTTT.

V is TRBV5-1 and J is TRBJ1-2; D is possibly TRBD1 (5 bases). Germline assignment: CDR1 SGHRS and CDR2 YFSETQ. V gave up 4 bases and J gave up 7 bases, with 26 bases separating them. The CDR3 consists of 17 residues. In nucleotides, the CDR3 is TGCGCCAGCAGCCTAGGGGACCTTGGTCCCCCGGGTTTTGGCTACACCTTC. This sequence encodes CASSLGDLGPPGFGYTF.

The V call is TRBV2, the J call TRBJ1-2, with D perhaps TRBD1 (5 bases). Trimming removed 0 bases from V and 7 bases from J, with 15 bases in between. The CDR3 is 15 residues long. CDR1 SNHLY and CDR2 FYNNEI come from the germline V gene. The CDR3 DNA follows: TGTGCCAGCAGTGAAGCAAGCGGGGCATCGGGTGGCTACACCTTC. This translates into CASSEASGASGGYTF. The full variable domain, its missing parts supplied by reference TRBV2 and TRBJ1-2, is EPEVTQTPSHQVTQMGQEVILRCVPISNHLYFYWYRQILGQKVEFLVSFYNNEISEKSEIFDDQFSVERPDGSNFTLKIRSTKLEDSAMYFCASSEASGASGGYTFGSGTRLTVV.

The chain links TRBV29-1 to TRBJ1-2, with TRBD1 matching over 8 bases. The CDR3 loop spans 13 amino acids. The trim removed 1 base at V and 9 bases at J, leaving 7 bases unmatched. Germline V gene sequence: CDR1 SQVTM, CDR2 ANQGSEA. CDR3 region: CSVEGPGQGSYTF. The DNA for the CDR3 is TGCAGCGTTGAAGGGCCCGGACAGGGCAGCTACACCTTC.

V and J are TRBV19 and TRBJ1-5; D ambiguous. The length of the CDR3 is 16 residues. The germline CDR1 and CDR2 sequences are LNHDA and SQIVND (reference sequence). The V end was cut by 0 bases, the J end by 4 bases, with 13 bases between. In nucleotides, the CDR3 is TGTGCCAGTAGTATAGATAACCGAAGGTCAAATCAGCCCCAGCATTTT. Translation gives CASSIDNRRSNQPQHF.

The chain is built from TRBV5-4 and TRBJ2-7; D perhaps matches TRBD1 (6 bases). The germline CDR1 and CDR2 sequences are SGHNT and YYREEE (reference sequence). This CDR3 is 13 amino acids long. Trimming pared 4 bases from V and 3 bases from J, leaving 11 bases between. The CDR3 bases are TGTGCCAGCAGCGGTACAGGGAACTACGAGCAGTACTTC. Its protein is CASSGTGNYEQYF.

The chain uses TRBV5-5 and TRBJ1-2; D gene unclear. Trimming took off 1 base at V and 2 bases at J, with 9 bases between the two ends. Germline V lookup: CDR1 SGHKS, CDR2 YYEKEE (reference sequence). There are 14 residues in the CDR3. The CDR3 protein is CASSLSPENYGYTF. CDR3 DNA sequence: TGTGCCAGCAGCTTGAGTCCCGAGAACTATGGCTACACCTTC.

CDR3 protein: CASSFQGRESPLHF. As DNA, the CDR3 is TGCGCCAGCAGCTTCCAGGGGAGAGAGTCACCCCTCCACTTT. V is TRBV5-1 and J is TRBJ1-6; D may be TRBD1 (6 bases). The CDR3 loop spans 14 amino acids. The germline V and J ends were trimmed by 2 bases and 10 bases, with 13 bases remaining between them. Germline V gives CDR1 SGHRS, CDR2 YFSETQ.

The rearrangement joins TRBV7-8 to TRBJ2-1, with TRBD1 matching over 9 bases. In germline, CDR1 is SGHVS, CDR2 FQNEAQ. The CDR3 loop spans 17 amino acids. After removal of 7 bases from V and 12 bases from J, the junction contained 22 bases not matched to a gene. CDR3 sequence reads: CASTTWAGQGSLVGQFF. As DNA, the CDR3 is TGTGCCAGCACAACATGGGCGGGACAGGGAAGTCTTGTGGGGCAGTTCTTC.

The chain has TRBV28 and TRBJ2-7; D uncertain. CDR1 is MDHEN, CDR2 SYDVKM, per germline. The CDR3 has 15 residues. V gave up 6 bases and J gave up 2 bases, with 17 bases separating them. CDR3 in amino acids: CASRAGLEIPYEQYF. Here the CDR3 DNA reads TGTGCCAGCAGGGCCGGGTTAGAGATCCCCTACGAGCAGTACTTC.

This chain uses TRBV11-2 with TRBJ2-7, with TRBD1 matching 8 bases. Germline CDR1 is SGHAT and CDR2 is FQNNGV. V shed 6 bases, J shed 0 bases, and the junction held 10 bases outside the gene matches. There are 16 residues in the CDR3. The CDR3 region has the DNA TGTGCCAGCAGGGGGTTTCGGACAGGGAGCTCCTACGAGCAGTACTTC. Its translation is CASRGFRTGSSYEQYF.

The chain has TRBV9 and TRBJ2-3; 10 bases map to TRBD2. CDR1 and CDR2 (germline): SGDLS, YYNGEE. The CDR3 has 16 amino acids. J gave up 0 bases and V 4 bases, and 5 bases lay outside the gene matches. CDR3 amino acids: CASSRGLAASTDTQYF. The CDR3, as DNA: TGTGCCAGCAGCCGCGGACTAGCGGCCAGCACAGATACGCAGTATTTT.

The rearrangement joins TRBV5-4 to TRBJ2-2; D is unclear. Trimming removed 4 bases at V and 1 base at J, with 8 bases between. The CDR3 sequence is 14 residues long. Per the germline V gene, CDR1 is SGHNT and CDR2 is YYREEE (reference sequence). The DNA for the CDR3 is TGTGCCAGCAGCCTCGATAAGAACACCGGGGAGCTGTTTTTT. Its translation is CASSLDKNTGELFF.

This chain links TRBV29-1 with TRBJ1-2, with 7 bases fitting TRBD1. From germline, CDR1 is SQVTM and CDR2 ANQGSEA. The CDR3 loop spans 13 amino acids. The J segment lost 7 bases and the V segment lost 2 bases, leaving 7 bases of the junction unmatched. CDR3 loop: CSVELPQGPGYTF. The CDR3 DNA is TGCAGCGTTGAACTTCCACAGGGGCCTGGCTACACCTTC.

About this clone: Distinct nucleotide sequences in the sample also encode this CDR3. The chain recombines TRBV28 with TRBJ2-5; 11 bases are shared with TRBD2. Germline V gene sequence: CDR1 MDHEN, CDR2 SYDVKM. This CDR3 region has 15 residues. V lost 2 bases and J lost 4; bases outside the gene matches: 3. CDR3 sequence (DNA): TGTGCCAGCAGTTTACGTGGACTAGCGGGAGAGACCCAGTACTTC. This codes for CASSLRGLAGETQYF.

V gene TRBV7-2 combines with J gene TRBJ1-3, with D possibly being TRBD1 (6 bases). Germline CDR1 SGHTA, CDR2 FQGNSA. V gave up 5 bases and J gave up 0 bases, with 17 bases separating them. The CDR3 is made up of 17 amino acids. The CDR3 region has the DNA TGTGCCAGCAGCCCACATGGGGGGCCGAGCTCTGGAAACACCATATATTTT. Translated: CASSPHGGPSSGNTIYF.

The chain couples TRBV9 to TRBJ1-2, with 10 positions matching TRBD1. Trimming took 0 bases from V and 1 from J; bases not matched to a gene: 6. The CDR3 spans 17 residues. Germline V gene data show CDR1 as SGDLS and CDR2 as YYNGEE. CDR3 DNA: TGTGCCAGCAGCGTAGAGGGGACAGGGGTTATTAACTATGGCTACACCTTC. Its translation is CASSVEGTGVINYGYTF.

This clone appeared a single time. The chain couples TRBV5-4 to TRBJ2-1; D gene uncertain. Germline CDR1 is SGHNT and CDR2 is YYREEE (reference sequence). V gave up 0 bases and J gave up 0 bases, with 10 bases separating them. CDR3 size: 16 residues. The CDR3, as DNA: TGTGCCAGCAGCTTGGCCGGTTCCTACTCCTACAATGAGCAGTTCTTC. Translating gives CASSLAGSYSYNEQFF. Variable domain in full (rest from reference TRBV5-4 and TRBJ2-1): ETGVTQSPTHLIKTRGQQVTLRCSSQSGHNTVSWYQQALGQGPQFIFQYYREEENGRGNFPPRFSGLQFPNYSSELNVNALELDDSALYLCASSLAGSYSYNEQFFGPGTRLTVL.

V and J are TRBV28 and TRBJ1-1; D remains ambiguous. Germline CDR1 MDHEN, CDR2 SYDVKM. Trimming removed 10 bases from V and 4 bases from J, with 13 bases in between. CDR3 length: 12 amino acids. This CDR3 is CAIRGPITEAFF. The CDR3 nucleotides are TGTGCCATCAGAGGACCGATCACTGAAGCTTTCTTT.